This is a list of T cell receptor beta chains from one sample in a study of identical twins. TCRdb passed the 5' RACE reads through MiXCR, listing each CDR3 protein once. This table holds approximately 210,000 distinct CDR3 sequences, approximately 9% found once. The sample comprised memory (CD45RO+) T cells sorted from blood. These receptors all come from a young woman in good health. The conserved cysteine and the conserved F or W are not part of the CDR3 here. The order of the fields is clone size, J gene, V gene, CDR3 protein. The listing skips clone size in some rows; elsewhere it reads once, few, many or a size class.

>few|TRBJ2-1|TRBV20-1
SARVGGDEQF
>many|TRBJ2-1|TRBV24-1
ATSVDNYNEQF
>.|TRBJ1-1|TRBV12-3/TRBV12-4
ASSTTGGAPEAF
>few|TRBJ2-2|TRBV3-1
ASTRTGELF
>many|TRBJ2-5|TRBV4-3
ASSQDLEETQY
>few|TRBJ2-1|TRBV18
ASSEGFGAGDNEQF
>few|TRBJ2-3|TRBV18
ASSPPEAGGTDTQY
>few|TRBJ2-7|TRBV19
ASSIGRNYEQY
>.|TRBJ1-4|TRBV27
ASTPAGRIEKLF
>many|TRBJ1-2|TRBV12-3/TRBV12-4
ASSLIMGRGHGYT
>.|TRBJ2-7|TRBV29-1
SVETNSYEQY
>few|TRBJ2-3|TRBV5-6
ASSLGLWTI
>.|TRBJ1-1|TRBV12-3/TRBV12-4
ASGGYTEAF
>few|TRBJ1-1|TRBV7-9
ASSLRRGSNTEAF
>.|TRBJ2-7|TRBV6-5
ASSSSARTGGSEQY
>.|TRBJ2-4|TRBV20-1
SASRPRGVSKNIQY
>.|TRBJ2-1|TRBV9
ASSASRGASYNEQF
>few|TRBJ2-1|TRBV5-8
AGRPKYNEQF
>few|TRBJ2-1|TRBV20-1
SASEWLAELQF
>medium-sized|TRBJ2-7|TRBV6-2/TRBV6-3
ASSYGTSGYEQY
>few|TRBJ1-5|TRBV12-3/TRBV12-4
ASSSNDVYSNQPQH
>.|TRBJ1-1|TRBV20-1
SARDGGITEAF
>.|TRBJ1-1|TRBV7-5
ISVSEIGF
>.|TRBJ2-7|TRBV5-8
ASSFGRDRGYYEQY
>.|TRBJ2-5|TRBV5-1
ASSPVSGRTETQY
>few|TRBJ1-1|TRBV20-1
SATGQGSTEAF
>many|TRBJ2-3|TRBV5-1
ASSLGSGSDTQY
>few|TRBJ1-1|TRBV30
AWSEQGWSTEAF
>.|TRBJ2-3|TRBV5-5
ASSLGQPGLLRHTQY
>many|TRBJ1-1|TRBV20-1
SAGGTGGFDTEAF
>many|TRBJ2-7|TRBV29-1
SVESGTPYEQY
>.|TRBJ2-1|TRBV7-8
ASSLKAGTVDEQF